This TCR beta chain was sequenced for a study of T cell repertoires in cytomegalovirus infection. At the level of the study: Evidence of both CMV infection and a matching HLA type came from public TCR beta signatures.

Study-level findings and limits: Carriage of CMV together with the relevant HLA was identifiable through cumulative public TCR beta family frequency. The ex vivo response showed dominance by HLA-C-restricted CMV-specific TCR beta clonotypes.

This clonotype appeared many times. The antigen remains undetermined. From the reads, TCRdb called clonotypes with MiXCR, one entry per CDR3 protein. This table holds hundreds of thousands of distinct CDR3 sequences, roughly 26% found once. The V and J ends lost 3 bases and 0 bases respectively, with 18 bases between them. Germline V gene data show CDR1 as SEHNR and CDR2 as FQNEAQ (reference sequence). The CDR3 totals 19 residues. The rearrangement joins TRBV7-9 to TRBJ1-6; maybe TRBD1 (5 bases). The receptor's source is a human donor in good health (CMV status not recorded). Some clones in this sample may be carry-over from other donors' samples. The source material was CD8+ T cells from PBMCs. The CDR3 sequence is CASSFFGAQGGSYNSPLHF. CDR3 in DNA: TGTGCCAGCAGCTTCTTCGGGGCCCAGGGAGGCTCCTATAATTCACCCCTCCACTTT.